This is a list of T cell receptor beta chains from one sample in a study of vaccination and CD4 T cells after COVID-19. For these TCRs, the target antigens are not known. TCRdb redid the calling of the PCR reads with MiXCR, one entry per CDR3 protein. Among about 14,000 distinct CDR3 sequences, approximately 48% were seen once, and the ten largest hold about 10%. The sample consisted of CD4+ T cells from blood, cultured in vitro, taken before SARS-CoV-2 vaccination. The receptors were sampled from a human donor who had recovered from COVID-19. CDR3s include the opening cysteine and the closing phenylalanine or tryptophan. A D gene is named only where the DNA matches it firmly. Part of the rows lack a size; the others show once, few, many or a class for expanded clones.

D: NA
J: TRBJ1-2
size: medium-sized
V: TRBV11-3
CDR3: CASSLDPANYGYTF
DNA: TGTGCCAGCAGCTTAGATCCTGCTAACTATGGCTACACCTTC

D: NA
J: TRBJ2-2
size: NA
V: TRBV11-2
CDR3: CASSPVRAGELFF
DNA: TGTGCCAGCAGTCCAGTCAGGGCCGGGGAGCTGTTTTTT

D: NA
J: TRBJ1-2
size: NA
V: TRBV20-1
CDR3: CSAGAGGYTF
DNA: TGCAGTGCAGGGGCAGGCGGCTACACCTTC

D: NA
J: TRBJ2-5
size: NA
V: TRBV6-5
CDR3: CASSSITRPEETQYF
DNA: TGTGCCAGCAGTTCTATAACGAGGCCAGAAGAGACCCAGTACTTC

D: NA
J: TRBJ1-5
size: NA
V: TRBV20-1
CDR3: CSAERGNQPQHF
DNA: TGCAGTGCTGAGCGAGGTAATCAGCCCCAGCATTTT

D: TRBD1
J: TRBJ1-5
size: few
V: TRBV5-1
CDR3: CASSFTTGAGQPQHF
DNA: TGCGCCAGCAGCTTCACAACAGGGGCGGGCCAGCCCCAGCATTTT

D: NA
J: TRBJ2-7
size: NA
V: TRBV6-2/TRBV6-3
CDR3: CASSYSAGNSYEQYF
DNA: TGTGCCAGCAGTTACTCCGCAGGGAACTCCTACGAGCAGTACTTC

D: NA
J: TRBJ1-2
size: NA
V: TRBV20-1
CDR3: CVGGGGDGYTF
DNA: TGCGTGGGGGGGGGCGGGGATGGCTACACCTTC

D: NA
J: TRBJ1-6
size: few
V: TRBV7-9
CDR3: CASSLDRVVNSPLHF
DNA: TGTGCCAGCAGCTTAGACAGGGTGGTTAATTCACCCCTCCACTTT

D: NA
J: TRBJ1-5
size: few
V: TRBV28
CDR3: CASSSGAVGNQPQHF
DNA: TGTGCCAGCAGTTCAGGGGCAGTCGGCAATCAGCCCCAGCATTTT

D: TRBD2
J: TRBJ2-3
size: once
V: TRBV19
CDR3: CASSALAGVGTDTQYF
DNA: TGTGCCAGTAGTGCACTAGCGGGAGTAGGCACAGATACGCAGTATTTT

D: NA
J: TRBJ1-6
size: few
V: TRBV7-2
CDR3: CASSFNQLGAGNSPLHF
DNA: TGTGCCAGCAGCTTTAACCAACTCGGGGCGGGGAATTCACCCCTCCACTTT

D: NA
J: TRBJ2-1
size: NA
V: TRBV30
CDR3: CAWSGGLRYNEQFF
DNA: TGTGCCTGGAGTGGGGGACTGCGCTACAATGAGCAGTTCTTC

D: NA
J: TRBJ1-5
size: few
V: TRBV27
CDR3: CASSFSGGGNQPQHF
DNA: TGTGCCAGCAGTTTTTCCGGGGGCGGCAATCAGCCCCAGCATTTT

D: NA
J: TRBJ1-2
size: once
V: TRBV4-1
CDR3: CASSQELGVAGGYTF
DNA: TGCGCCAGCAGCCAAGAATTAGGGGTAGCGGGAGGCTACACCTTC

D: TRBD2
J: TRBJ2-1
size: NA
V: TRBV20-1
CDR3: CSARLAAKRGQFF
DNA: TGCAGTGCTCGACTAGCAGCTAAGAGGGGGCAGTTCTTC

D: NA
J: TRBJ1-6
size: NA
V: TRBV20-1
CDR3: CSASRHLEAYNSPLHF
DNA: TGCAGTGCTTCCCGACACCTAGAAGCCTATAATTCACCCCTCCACTTT

D: NA
J: TRBJ2-5
size: NA
V: TRBV5-1
CDR3: CASSLGGLQETQYF
DNA: TGCGCCAGCAGCTTGGGGGGGTTGCAGGAGACCCAGTACTTC

D: TRBD1
J: TRBJ1-2
size: NA
V: TRBV7-2
CDR3: CASSFNRGNYGYTF
DNA: TGTGCCAGCAGCTTTAACAGGGGCAACTATGGCTACACCTTC

D: TRBD2
J: TRBJ2-1
size: NA
V: TRBV6-2/TRBV6-3
CDR3: CASSYGVGREGQDEQFF
DNA: TGTGCCAGCAGTTACGGCGTTGGGCGGGAGGGCCAGGATGAGCAGTTCTTC

D: TRBD2
J: TRBJ2-1
size: few
V: TRBV20-1
CDR3: CSASPTPLAGALYNEQFF
DNA: TGCAGTGCTAGCCCAACCCCGCTAGCGGGGGCCCTTTACAATGAGCAGTTCTTC

D: NA
J: TRBJ2-2
size: few
V: TRBV24-1
CDR3: CATSDFVGGELFF
DNA: TGTGCCACCAGTGATTTTGTAGGCGGGGAGCTGTTTTTT

D: TRBD1
J: TRBJ1-2
size: few
V: TRBV2
CDR3: CASSPQGAVGYTF
DNA: TGTGCCAGCAGTCCACAGGGGGCGGTAGGCTACACCTTC

D: NA
J: TRBJ1-6
size: NA
V: TRBV5-4
CDR3: CASSFSPYNSPLHF
DNA: TGTGCCAGCAGCTTCTCGCCCTATAATTCACCCCTCCACTTT

D: NA
J: TRBJ1-2
size: NA
V: TRBV12-3/TRBV12-4
CDR3: CASSSGAHYGYTF
DNA: TGTGCCAGCAGTTCGGGGGCCCACTATGGCTACACCTTC

D: NA
J: TRBJ1-1
size: NA
V: TRBV6-2/TRBV6-3
CDR3: CASKTTPMNTEAFF
DNA: TGTGCCAGCAAAACAACCCCTATGAACACTGAAGCTTTCTTT

D: NA
J: TRBJ1-2
size: few
V: TRBV28
CDR3: CASSFRGPGVGYTF
DNA: TGTGCCAGCAGTTTCCGGGGGCCCGGGGTTGGCTACACCTTC

D: NA
J: TRBJ1-5
size: few
V: TRBV28
CDR3: CASSQVQGLVGNQPQHF
DNA: TGTGCCAGCAGTCAGGTCCAGGGGTTGGTTGGCAATCAGCCCCAGCATTTT

D: NA
J: TRBJ1-6
size: NA
V: TRBV6-5
CDR3: CASSYSEFQFTLHF
DNA: TGTGCCAGCAGTTATTCCGAATTTCAATTCACCCTCCACTTT

D: NA
J: TRBJ1-1
size: few
V: TRBV12-3/TRBV12-4
CDR3: CASSFGNTEAFF
DNA: TGTGCCAGCAGTTTCGGTAACACTGAAGCTTTCTTT

D: NA
J: TRBJ2-3
size: NA
V: TRBV21-1
CDR3: CASSRGRNSLAEYTDTQYF
DNA: TGTGCCAGCAGCCGGGGACGGAATTCACTAGCTGAATACACAGATACGCAGTATTTT

D: NA
J: TRBJ1-2
size: few
V: TRBV28
CDR3: CASSSLPYGYTF
DNA: TGTGCCAGCAGTTCCCTCCCCTATGGCTACACCTTC

D: NA
J: TRBJ1-5
size: NA
V: TRBV28
CDR3: CASKRGNQPQHF
DNA: TGTGCCAGCAAAAGAGGAAATCAGCCCCAGCATTTT

D: NA
J: TRBJ1-5
size: few
V: TRBV20-1
CDR3: CSARDSRRDSNQPQHF
DNA: TGCAGTGCTAGAGATAGCCGCCGAGATAGCAATCAGCCCCAGCATTTT

D: NA
J: TRBJ1-2
size: NA
V: TRBV6-1
CDR3: CASTPSGGATNYGYTF
DNA: TGTGCCAGCACCCCTTCGGGGGGGGCGACTAACTATGGCTACACCTTC

D: NA
J: TRBJ2-5
size: NA
V: TRBV20-1
CDR3: CSAREDLTREETQYF
DNA: TGCAGTGCTAGAGAAGATTTGACGCGCGAAGAGACCCAGTACTTC

D: NA
J: TRBJ2-2
size: few
V: TRBV20-1
CDR3: CSARMSFGDLNTGELFF
DNA: TGCAGTGCTAGGATGTCGTTTGGGGACTTGAACACCGGGGAGCTGTTTTTT

D: NA
J: TRBJ2-3
size: NA
V: TRBV5-1
CDR3: CASSLDRVEGDTQYF
DNA: TGCGCCAGCAGCTTGGACAGGGTGGAAGGAGATACGCAGTATTTT

D: NA
J: TRBJ2-7
size: NA
V: TRBV7-9
CDR3: CASSLLASAEQYF
DNA: TGTGCCAGCAGCTTATTGGCTTCCGCTGAGCAGTACTTC

D: TRBD1
J: TRBJ1-5
size: few
V: TRBV19
CDR3: CASSIVVGQGGNQPQHF
DNA: TGTGCCAGTAGTATAGTGGTTGGACAGGGCGGCAATCAGCCCCAGCATTTT

D: NA
J: TRBJ1-2
size: NA
V: TRBV6-1
CDR3: CASSPGRGRNYGYTF
DNA: TGTGCCAGCAGTCCCGGACGGGGGCGAAACTATGGCTACACCTTC

D: NA
J: TRBJ1-1
size: few
V: TRBV6-1
CDR3: CASYRVGMPEAFF
DNA: TGTGCCAGCTATAGGGTGGGGATGCCTGAAGCTTTCTTT

D: NA
J: TRBJ2-7
size: NA
V: TRBV18
CDR3: CASSPPQGSSYEQYF
DNA: TGTGCCAGCTCACCACCCCAGGGGTCCTCCTACGAGCAGTACTTC

D: NA
J: TRBJ1-2
size: few
V: TRBV12-3/TRBV12-4
CDR3: CASGFRGYTF
DNA: TGTGCCAGCGGATTCCGAGGCTACACCTTC

D: NA
J: TRBJ2-3
size: NA
V: TRBV15
CDR3: CATSREVQVLTDTQYF
DNA: TGTGCCACCAGCAGAGAAGTTCAGGTATTGACAGATACGCAGTATTTT

D: TRBD2
J: TRBJ2-3
size: NA
V: TRBV7-2
CDR3: CASSFLADTTTDTQYF
DNA: TGTGCCAGCAGCTTTCTAGCGGATACAACCACAGATACGCAGTATTTT

D: TRBD1
J: TRBJ1-1
size: NA
V: TRBV6-1
CDR3: CASGRTRQGKSEAFF
DNA: TGTGCCAGCGGACGAACCCGACAGGGGAAGTCCGAAGCTTTCTTT

D: NA
J: TRBJ2-1
size: NA
V: TRBV7-2
CDR3: CASSLVLEADNEQFF
DNA: TGTGCCAGCAGCTTAGTTCTAGAGGCGGATAACGAGCAGTTCTTC

D: TRBD1
J: TRBJ1-2
size: few
V: TRBV28
CDR3: CASSPASTGNHYGYTF
DNA: TGTGCCAGCAGTCCAGCCTCGACAGGGAACCACTATGGCTACACCTTC

D: NA
J: TRBJ1-1
size: NA
V: TRBV11-3
CDR3: CASSLRGGDTEAFF
DNA: TGTGCCAGCAGCTTGAGGGGGGGGGACACTGAAGCTTTCTTT

D: TRBD1
J: TRBJ1-2
size: NA
V: TRBV30
CDR3: CAWRPPGTGGRGYTF
DNA: TGTGCCTGGAGGCCCCCCGGGACAGGGGGCCGTGGCTACACCTTC

D: NA
J: TRBJ1-1
size: NA
V: TRBV12-3/TRBV12-4
CDR3: CASSPGAPMIGAEAFF
DNA: TGTGCCAGCAGTCCAGGGGCCCCCATGATTGGCGCTGAAGCTTTCTTT

D: TRBD1
J: TRBJ2-7
size: large
V: TRBV27
CDR3: CASGQGAYRKYF
DNA: TGTGCCAGCGGACAGGGGGCCTATCGTAAGTACTTC